Listed below are T cell receptor beta chains from one sample, sequenced in a study of technical replicates of blood from four donors. Data came from immunoSEQ multiplex PCR; TCRdb stores just in-frame clones and leaves some out. The table includes 91,000 or so clones, about 95% detected once. Material for sequencing was T cells isolated from PBMCs. The receptors were gathered from a human donor in good health. Both conserved end residues are part of each CDR3. D genes are given only for firm matches. Size tells how often a clone was seen (once, few, many) or the class of an expanded clone, and some rows leave it out.

-	TRBV6-1	TRBJ2-7	TRBD1	CAITQGQGYEQYF	TGTGCCATTACCCAGGGACAGGGGTACGAGCAGTACTTC
-	TRBV5-8	TRBJ1-1	-	CASPSAYRNTEAFF	TGTGCCAGTCCCTCCGCTTACAGGAACACTGAAGCTTTCTTT
-	TRBV5-1	TRBJ1-4	-	CASSLLGTATNEKLFF	TGCGCCAGCAGCTTGTTAGGCACAGCAACTAATGAAAAACTGTTTTTT
-	TRBV4-1	TRBJ2-1	-	CASSQSTSHEQFF	TGCGCCAGCAGCCAATCAACTAGCCATGAGCAGTTCTTC
once	TRBV7-3	TRBJ2-2	-	CASSLAGAFTGELFF	TGTGCCAGCAGCTTAGCGGGGGCTTTCACCGGGGAGCTGTTTTTT
-	TRBV10-3	TRBJ2-3	TRBD2	CAIGTSELTDTQYF	TGTGCCATCGGAACTAGCGAACTCACAGATACGCAGTATTTT
once	TRBV19	TRBJ2-2	TRBD2	CASDITAGTGELFF	TGTGCCAGCGACATAACAGCGGGGACCGGGGAGCTGTTTTTT
-	TRBV30	TRBJ2-1	-	CALSRGHFDSPARLGEQFF	TGTGCCTTATCCCGTGGACACTTTGACTCTCCGGCCAGACTTGGAGAGCAGTTCTTC
-	TRBV6-6	TRBJ2-2	-	CASSYPTGSNTGELFF	TGTGCCAGCAGTTACCCCACAGGCTCGAACACCGGGGAGCTGTTTTTT
-	TRBV5-1	TRBJ1-2	TRBD1	CASSAAGGAGYGYTF	TGCGCCAGCAGCGCGGCAGGGGGCGCGGGCTATGGCTACACCTTC
-	TRBV6-5	TRBJ1-1	-	CASSDSSNTEAFF	TGTGCCAGCAGTGACAGCTCCAACACTGAAGCTTTCTTT
-	TRBV6-1	TRBJ2-2	-	CASSYTHTGELFF	TGTGCCAGCAGTTATACTCACACCGGGGAGCTGTTTTTT
-	TRBV11-2	TRBJ1-2	-	CASSRVNDGYTF	TGTGCCAGCAGTCGGGTGAACGATGGCTACACCTTC
-	TRBV5-6	TRBJ2-5	TRBD2	CASSFGRGETQYF	TGTGCCAGCAGCTTCGGGAGGGGAGAGACCCAGTACTTC
-	TRBV6-6	TRBJ2-5	-	CASMAGSETQYF	TGTGCCAGCATGGCCGGGTCGGAGACCCAGTACTTC
-	TRBV4-1	TRBJ1-5	TRBD1	CASSQEVTGVQPQHF	TGCGCCAGCAGCCAAGAGGTAACAGGGGTACAGCCCCAGCATTTT
-	TRBV6-1	TRBJ2-3	TRBD2	CASRTLAGSRDTQYF	TGTGCCAGCAGGACACTAGCGGGGAGCCGAGATACGCAGTATTTT
few	TRBV5-1	TRBJ1-3	-	CASRPLGGDTKGFFDRNTIYF	TGCGCCAGCAGACCCCTCGGGGGGGACACAAAGGGGTTTTTCGATCGAAACACCATATATTTT
-	TRBV7-9	TRBJ2-7	-	CAIMGLGEEPSYEQYF	TGTGCCATCATGGGCCTCGGTGAAGAACCGTCCTACGAGCAGTACTTC
-	TRBV5-4	TRBJ2-4	-	CASSLGGAKNIQYF	TGTGCCAGCAGCCTTGGGGGGGCCAAAAACATTCAGTACTTC
-	TRBV12-5	TRBJ1-2	TRBD1	CASGLNLGQGRGYTF	TGTGCTAGTGGTTTGAACCTCGGACAGGGAAGGGGCTACACCTTC
few	TRBV11-3	TRBJ1-2	-	CASSLTGYGYTF	TGTGCCAGCAGCTTGACAGGCTATGGCTACACCTTC
-	TRBV7-9	TRBJ2-1	TRBD2	CASSLVVGSGGAYNEQFF	TGTGCCAGCAGCTTAGTGGTAGGGAGCGGGGGGGCCTACAATGAGCAGTTCTTC
-	TRBV18	TRBJ1-1	-	CASSPRDIMLATEAFF	TGTGCCAGCTCACCACGGGACATAATGCTCGCTACGGAAGCTTTCTTT
-	TRBV9	TRBJ1-2	-	CASSVGRGAYGYTF	TGTGCCAGCAGCGTAGGCAGGGGCGCCTATGGCTACACCTTC
-	TRBV28	TRBJ2-5	-	CASSLGGAETQYF	TGTGCCAGCAGTCTGGGGGGAGCAGAGACCCAGTACTTC
-	TRBV28	TRBJ2-2	-	CASSMRARRARNTGELFF	TGTGCCAGCAGCATGAGGGCTAGACGGGCGCGGAACACCGGGGAGCTGTTTTTT
once	TRBV19	TRBJ1-1	-	CASSSQMNTEAFF	TGTGCCAGTAGTTCGCAGATGAACACTGAAGCTTTCTTT
-	TRBV29-1	TRBJ2-2	TRBD1	CSVVDFNTGTANTGELFF	TGCAGCGTTGTCGATTTTAACACCGGGACAGCGAACACCGGGGAGCTGTTTTTT
-	TRBV5-8	TRBJ2-5	TRBD2	CASSPGLAGGETQYF	TGTGCCAGCAGCCCCGGACTAGCGGGAGGGGAGACCCAGTACTTC
-	TRBV4-1	TRBJ2-7	-	CATAASPTSYEQYF	TGCGCCACCGCCGCGTCGCCCACCTCCTACGAGCAGTACTTC
-	TRBV27	TRBJ2-6	-	CASSPSPLESGANVLTF	TGTGCCAGCAGTCCATCCCCACTAGAGTCTGGGGCCAACGTCCTGACTTTC
-	TRBV19	TRBJ1-3	-	CASSEGQFPGNTIYF	TGTGCCAGTAGTGAAGGACAGTTCCCTGGAAACACCATATATTTT
-	TRBV29-1	TRBJ2-3	TRBD2	CSVETSGGLTDTQYF	TGCAGCGTTGAGACTAGCGGGGGCCTCACAGATACGCAGTATTTT
-	TRBV5-3	TRBJ2-3	TRBD2	CARSLAGGPDTQYF	TGTGCCAGAAGCCTAGCGGGGGGGCCCGATACGCAGTATTTT
-	TRBV6-5	TRBJ2-1	TRBD2	CASSLAGGTYNEQFF	TGTGCCAGCAGCCTAGCGGGAGGAACCTACAATGAGCAGTTCTTC
-	TRBV7-8	TRBJ1-6	TRBD1	CASSAQQGGKGSPLHF	TGTGCCAGCAGCGCCCAACAGGGGGGAAAGGGATCACCCCTCCACTTT
-	TRBV7-7	TRBJ2-1	-	CASSLGSASYNEQFF	TGTGCCAGCAGCTTAGGTAGCGCCTCCTACAATGAGCAGTTCTTC
once	TRBV18	TRBJ2-7	TRBD1	CASSPRGTAYEQYF	TGTGCCAGCTCACCACGTGGGACAGCCTACGAGCAGTACTTC
-	TRBV28	TRBJ2-6	-	CASSLSSGANVLTF	TGTGCCAGCAGTTTATCTTCTGGGGCCAACGTCCTGACTTTC
-	TRBV4-1	TRBJ1-1	TRBD1	CASSQGQGARTEAFF	TGCGCCAGCAGCCAAGGGCAGGGGGCGCGTACTGAAGCTTTCTTT
-	TRBV6-5	TRBJ2-1	-	CASRLRTVYNEQFF	TGTGCCAGCAGACTACGGACAGTCTACAATGAGCAGTTCTTC
-	TRBV27	TRBJ2-7	TRBD1	CASSLQGEEYEQYF	TGTGCCAGCAGTTTACAGGGGGAAGAATACGAGCAGTACTTC
-	TRBV27	TRBJ2-7	TRBD2	CASNQIKRGQRYEQYF	TGTGCCAGCAATCAGATAAAGCGGGGGCAGAGGTACGAGCAGTACTTC
-	TRBV2	TRBJ2-1	TRBD2	CASSEAMAGERNEQFF	TGTGCCAGCAGTGAAGCGATGGCGGGAGAACGCAATGAGCAGTTCTTC
-	TRBV4-1	TRBJ1-1	-	CASSQDIRGENTEAFF	TGCGCCAGCAGCCAAGATATACGGGGGGAGAACACTGAAGCTTTCTTT
-	TRBV7-2	TRBJ2-1	TRBD2	CASITSGGSYNEQFF	TGTGCCAGCATCACTAGCGGGGGGTCCTACAATGAGCAGTTCTTC
-	TRBV5-6	TRBJ1-2	-	CASSPLRGHGYTF	TGTGCCAGCAGCCCGCTCAGGGGCCATGGCTACACCTTC